Below, 6 T cell receptor beta chains from the same sample are listed, as sequenced in a study of T cell clonality in common variable immunodeficiency. This table comes from immunoSEQ multiplex PCR, and its TCRdb copy is limited to in-frame clones, with some not included. The data show about 42,000 clones, with none appearing a single time. The sample was peripheral blood mononuclear cells. These receptors originate from a person aged 18-70 years in good health.

This clone has at least ten counts. The sequence runs out 3 residues before the end of the CDR3; the remainder is reconstructed from the germline J gene. The rearrangement joins TRBV5-1 to TRBJ1-2; D ambiguous. The CDR3 extends over 14 amino acids. Trimming took off 0 bases at V and 4 bases at J, with 10 bases between the two ends. CDR1 and CDR2 (germline): SGHRS, YFSETQ. The CDR3 here is CASSLGADIYGYTF. Incomplete CDR3 DNA: TGCGCCAGCAGCTTGGGTGCAGACATCTATGGC.

About this clone itself: The read gets to within 3 residues of the CDR3 end, and the germline J gene fills in the rest. V and J are TRBV7-3 and TRBJ1-2; 9 bases align to TRBD1. The CDR3 is 15 amino acids. CDR1 is SGHTA, CDR2 FQGTGA, per germline. This chain's CDR3 is CASSYPGQGRDDYTF. Incomplete CDR3 DNA: TGTGCCAGCAGTTACCCGGGACAGGGACGGGATGAC.

This clone appeared many times. With the read ending 3 residues before the CDR3 end, the germline J gene is used to fill in that end. The chain combines TRBV11-2 with TRBJ2-7; tentatively, D is TRBD1 (5 bases). The CDR3 consists of 13 residues. V lost 1 base and J 4 bases, leaving 8 bases between the germline ends. The germline V gene has CDR1 SGHAT and CDR2 FQNNGV. The covered CDR3 bases are TGTGCCAGCAGCTTAGGGCGGACATACGAG. It codes for CASSLGRTYE. Given in full, the CDR3 is CASSLGRTYEQYF.

Ten or more counts support this clone. The sequence runs out 3 residues before the end of the CDR3; the remainder is reconstructed from the germline J gene. The rearrangement uses TRBV28 and TRBJ1-6; D call uncertain. Germline CDR1 reads MDHEN; CDR2 reads SYDVKM. V was clipped by 3 bases and J by 9 bases, with 12 bases between them. The CDR3 is made up of 14 amino acids. The CDR3 sequence: CASSLETETSPLHF. The DNA read from the CDR3 is TGTGCCAGCAGTTTGGAAACAGAGACTTCACCC.

This clone was picked up many times. The read terminates 3 residues before the CDR3 end, so the remaining end is supplied by the germline J gene. V is TRBV19 and J is TRBJ2-1; D is ambiguous. Trimming took 6 bases from V and 7 from J, leaving 7 bases between them. Germline V gene sequence: CDR1 LNHDA, CDR2 SQIVND (reference sequence). The CDR3 consists of 11 residues. The CDR3 sequence: CASSQLNEQFF. The CDR3 DNA, read in part, is TGTGCCAGTAGCCAACTGAATGAG.

Many counts were recorded for this clone. Read sequence stops 3 residues before the CDR3 end, and the germline J gene provides the missing end. The chain combines TRBV29-1 with TRBJ2-7; TRBD1 aligns across 9 bases. V lost 5 bases and J lost 2; bases outside the gene matches: 4. The CDR3 has 13 residues. Germline lookup yields CDR1 SQVTM and CDR2 ANQGSEA. The CDR3 bases that were read are TGCAGCGTTCGGGGACAGGGACCCTACGAG. Amino acid sequence: CSVRGQGPYE. In full, the CDR3 is CSVRGQGPYEQYF.